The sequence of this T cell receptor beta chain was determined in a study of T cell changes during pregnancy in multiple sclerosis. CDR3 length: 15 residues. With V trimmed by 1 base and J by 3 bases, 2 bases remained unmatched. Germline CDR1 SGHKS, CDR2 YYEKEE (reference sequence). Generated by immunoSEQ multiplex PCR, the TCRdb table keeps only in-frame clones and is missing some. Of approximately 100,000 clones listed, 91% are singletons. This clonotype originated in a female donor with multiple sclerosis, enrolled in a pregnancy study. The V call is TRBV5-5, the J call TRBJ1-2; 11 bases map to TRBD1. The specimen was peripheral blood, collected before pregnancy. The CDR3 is CASSLSGQGDYGYTF. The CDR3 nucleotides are TGTGCCAGCAGCTTGTCGGGACAGGGGGACTATGGCTACACCTTC.